Listed here are 22 T cell receptor beta chains from one sample, sequenced in a study of human T cells and chemical hapten exposure. TCRdb re-called the RACE reads through MiXCR, storing one row per CDR3 protein. The profile covers a few hundred thousand distinct CDR3 sequences, with about 9% appearing a single time and over 2% taken by the ten largest. Time point of the sample: pre-sensitization, week 0. Treatment noted: therapeutic diphenylcyclopropenone sensitization with weekly scalp DPC. This material consisted of whole blood, taken in connection with sensitization to the hapten diphenylcyclopropenone (DPC). The receptors derive from a woman aged 40 to 55 with alopecia areata. Some clones in this sample may be carry-over from other donors' samples.

This clonotype was seen ten or more times. The J gene is TRBJ2-7, the V gene TRBV7-9; D remains ambiguous. Looked up from germline, CDR1 is SEHNR and CDR2 is FQNEAQ (reference sequence). Trimming took 0 bases from V and 5 from J, leaving 5 bases between them. This CDR3 region has 12 residues. In nucleotides, the CDR3 is TGTGCCAGCAGCTTAGCGCGAAACGAGCAGTACTTC. Translating it yields CASSLARNEQYF. Together with reference TRBV7-9 and TRBJ2-7, the CDR3 gives the full variable domain: DTGVSQNPRHKITKRGQNVTFRCDPISEHNRLYWYRQTLGQGPEFLTYFQNEAQLEKSRLLSDRFSAERPKGSFSTLEIQRTEQGDSAMYLCASSLARNEQYFGPGTRLTVT.

This clonotype was recorded many times. The V and J genes are TRBV28 and TRBJ2-5; no clear D gene. The germline CDR1 and CDR2 sequences are MDHEN and SYDVKM. The CDR3 is 13 residues long. Trimming stripped 3 bases from V and 3 bases from J, with 8 bases between. In DNA, the CDR3 is TGTGCCAGCAGTTTTGGGCTCGAAGAGACCCAGTACTTC. This gives the protein CASSFGLEETQYF.

This clonotype has just a few counts. The chain recombines TRBV20-1 with TRBJ1-5; D is unresolved. The CDR3 runs 12 residues. Trimming took off 3 bases at V and 7 bases at J, with 10 bases between the two ends. Germline-derived CDR1 and CDR2 are DFQATT and SNEGSKA (reference sequence). The CDR3 is CSASNILQPQHF. The DNA of the CDR3 is TGCAGTGCTAGTAATATCCTCCAGCCCCAGCATTTT.

Here the CDR3 DNA reads TGTGCCAGCAGTCACGGGGATAGCAATCAGCCCCAGCATTTT. This sequence encodes CASSHGDSNQPQHF. The chain joins TRBV12-3 or TRBV12-4 to TRBJ1-5; D is undetermined. V lost 5 bases and J lost 0, with 8 bases in between. The CDR3 spans 14 residues.

This clonotype has a handful of counts. The chain uses TRBV28 and TRBJ2-7, with 8 bases matching TRBD2. With 7 bases clipped from V and 4 bases from J, the junction kept 9 bases outside the gene matches. The germline CDR1 and CDR2 sequences are MDHEN and SYDVKM. The CDR3 runs to 14 residues. CDR3 loop: CASTLGLAVYEQYF. In nucleotides, the CDR3 is TGTGCCAGCACCCTCGGACTAGCTGTTTACGAGCAGTACTTC. Together with reference TRBV28 and TRBJ2-7, the CDR3 gives the full variable domain: DVKVTQSSRYLVKRTGEKVFLECVQDMDHENMFWYRQDPGLGLRLIYFSYDVKMKEKGDIPEGYSVSREKKERFSLILESASTNQTSMYLCASTLGLAVYEQYFGPGTRLTVT.

The chain joins TRBV6-5 to TRBJ1-2; 7 bases are a match to TRBD1. V lost 0 bases, J lost 4 bases, and 11 bases stayed unmatched. Germline values: CDR1 MNHEY, CDR2 SVGAGI. The CDR3 covers 17 residues. The CDR3 loop is CASSYSAGQTSPYGYTF. CDR3 bases: TGTGCCAGCAGTTACTCGGCGGGACAGACATCCCCCTATGGCTACACCTTC.

This clonotype was seen a handful of times. V usage is TRBV6-5 and J usage is TRBJ1-5; possible D gene TRBD1, 5 bases. CDR1 MNHEY and CDR2 SVGAGI come from the germline V gene. Trimming stripped 3 bases from V and 5 bases from J, with 11 bases between. This CDR3 region has 14 residues. This CDR3 reads CASSYQSGDQPQHF. As DNA, the CDR3 is TGTGCCAGCAGTTATCAGTCGGGGGATCAGCCCCAGCATTTT.

To note about this clonotype: One junction end does not reproduce the germline sequence, and a read error may be involved. The chain links TRBV30 to TRBJ2-5; D is perhaps TRBD1 (6 bases). Germline V gene lookup returns CDR1 GTSNPN and CDR2 SVGIG (reference sequence). This CDR3 comprises 13 residues. CDR3 amino acids: CARSPDSSETQYF. CDR3 bases: TGTGCCCGGAGCCCGGACAGTTCGGAGACCCAGTACTTC.

V is TRBV7-2 and J is TRBJ2-5; TRBD2 aligns across 7 bases. The CDR3 consists of 15 residues. The V segment lost 1 base and the J segment 4 bases; nucleotides outside the gene matches: 6. Germline CDR1 is SGHTA and CDR2 is FQGNSA. CDR3 region: CASSLGSGIRETQYF. The CDR3 nucleotides are TGTGCCAGCAGCTTAGGCAGCGGGATTAGAGAGACCCAGTACTTC. Looking up the rest from reference TRBV7-2 and TRBJ2-5 gives the full variable domain: GAGVSQSPSNKVTEKGKDVELRCDPISGHTALYWYRQSLGQGLEFLIYFQGNSAPDKSGLPSDRFSAERTGGSVSTLTIQRTQQEDSAVYLCASSLGSGIRETQYFGPGTRLLVL.

The genes are TRBV6-5 and TRBJ2-5; the D call may be TRBD1 or TRBD2 (5 bases each). The CDR3 has 14 amino acids. Trimming shortened V by 0 bases and J by 9 bases, and 14 bases separated the two germline ends. Germline-derived CDR1 and CDR2 are MNHEY and SVGAGI. The CDR3, as DNA: TGTGCCAGCAGTTACTCGTGGGGGTTTCAGGCCCAGTACTTC. This codes for CASSYSWGFQAQYF.

V and J are TRBV19 and TRBJ1-2; tentatively, D is TRBD1 (5 bases). The CDR3 spans 14 residues. The germline gives CDR1 LNHDA, CDR2 SQIVND (reference sequence). Trimming cost V 3 bases and J 1 base, with 9 bases left between them. Here the CDR3 DNA reads TGTGCCAGTAGTATGGCAGGGATTAACTATGGCTACACCTTC. It translates to CASSMAGINYGYTF.

The table lists this clonotype with many counts. The J gene is TRBJ1-3, the V gene TRBV6-1; a possible D gene is TRBD1 (5 bases). V was trimmed by 4 bases and J by 1 base, leaving 8 bases between them. Germline V gives CDR1 MNHNS, CDR2 SASEGT. The CDR3 has 14 amino acids. CDR3 DNA: TGTGCCAGCAGTGCCGCAGGGTCTGGAAACACCATATATTTT. Amino acid sequence: CASSAAGSGNTIYF.

This clonotype was seen many times. V gene TRBV4-3 combines with J gene TRBJ2-3; no clear D gene. This CDR3 spans 15 amino acids. The germline CDR1 and CDR2 sequences are LGHNA and YSLEER. The ends were cut back, 1 base at V and 6 bases at J, with 14 bases in the middle. The CDR3 DNA reads TGCGCCAGCAGCCAAGGACCGTTAGAGTCCGATACGCAGTATTTT. Its translation: CASSQGPLESDTQYF.

This clonotype occurred a few times. The chain employs TRBV10-3 and TRBJ2-2, with no clear D. V was clipped by 0 bases and J by 3 bases, with 8 bases between them. From germline, CDR1 is ENHRY and CDR2 SYGVKD. The CDR3 contains 15 residues. CDR3 protein: CAISESIPYTGELFF. The DNA of the CDR3 is TGTGCCATCAGTGAGTCGATTCCGTACACCGGGGAGCTGTTTTTT.

At least ten counts were recorded for this clonotype. The rearrangement joins TRBV12-3 or TRBV12-4 to TRBJ2-7; D gene unclear. V gave up 5 bases and J gave up 3 bases, with 20 bases separating them. This CDR3 contains 16 residues. The chain's CDR3 is CASSPPRHLHYYEQYF. DNA for the CDR3: TGTGCCAGCAGTCCGCCCAGACACCTCCACTACTACGAGCAGTACTTC.

The chain is built from TRBV29-1 and TRBJ2-3; no clear D. V was cut by 4 bases and J by 6 bases, with 14 bases left in between. CDR3 length: 13 residues. Looked up from germline, CDR1 is SQVTM and CDR2 is ANQGSEA. This chain's CDR3 is CSVVPSNGDTQYF. In nucleotides, the CDR3 is TGCAGCGTTGTTCCGTCCAACGGGGATACGCAGTATTTT.

This clonotype turned up a few times. CDR3 sequence: CASTQAGVRNTIYF. The CDR3 DNA reads as TGTGCCAGCACCCAGGCAGGGGTCAGAAACACCATATATTTT. The chain couples TRBV28 to TRBJ1-3, with TRBD1 as a possible D gene (6 bases). The CDR3 has 14 amino acids. V was pared by 7 bases and J by 5 bases, with 15 bases between. Germline V lookup: CDR1 MDHEN, CDR2 SYDVKM.

This clonotype was detected only a few times. The chain carries TRBV12-3 or TRBV12-4 and TRBJ1-4, with D unresolved. CDR3 length: 12 residues. The V end lost 10 bases, the J end lost 8 bases, and 14 bases lay between the germline ends. CDR3 nucleotide sequence: TGTGCCACTTCGGGAATCGGAGAAAAACTGTTTTTT. Amino acid sequence: CATSGIGEKLFF.

This clonotype was recorded a few times. J is TRBJ1-1 and V is TRBV6-5, with TRBD1 as a possible D gene (6 bases). The germline V gene has CDR1 MNHEY and CDR2 SVGAGI. V lost 7 bases and J lost 0, with 12 bases in between. The CDR3 has 14 residues. The CDR3 is CASIEQGMNTEAFF. The CDR3 DNA reads as TGTGCCAGCATCGAACAGGGAATGAACACTGAAGCTTTCTTT.

This clonotype was seen many times. The rearrangement uses TRBV7-2 and TRBJ1-1, with no clear D. This CDR3 region has 13 residues. The V gene's germline CDR1 is SGHTA and CDR2 FQGNSA. Trimming cost V 2 bases and J 1 base, with 5 bases left between them. The CDR3 sequence is CASSLMENTEAFF. Here the CDR3 DNA reads TGTGCCAGCAGCTTAATGGAGAACACTGAAGCTTTCTTT.

The rearrangement uses TRBV6-5 and TRBJ1-6; 10 nucleotides align to TRBD1. Germline V lookup: CDR1 MNHEY, CDR2 SVGAGI. The V and J ends lost 5 bases and 7 bases, in that order; junction bases with no gene match: 5. CDR3 length: 15 residues. Here the CDR3 reads CASSDGTGENSPLHF. CDR3 sequence (DNA): TGTGCCAGCAGTGACGGGACAGGGGAGAATTCACCCCTCCACTTT.

This clonotype was picked up many times. J is TRBJ2-5 and V is TRBV28; D is unresolved. V was shortened by 1 base and J by 4 bases, with 7 bases between the two germline ends. Germline values: CDR1 MDHEN, CDR2 SYDVKM. The CDR3 has 13 amino acids. The DNA for the CDR3 is TGTGCCAGCAGTTTATTACGTACAGAGACCCAGTACTTC. Protein sequence: CASSLLRTETQYF.